The rows below give T cell receptor beta chains drawn from one sample of a study of cytomegalovirus exposure and HLA in healthy donors. The protocol was immunoSEQ multiplex PCR, while the TCRdb copy is restricted to in-frame clones and leaves out a portion. The sample yields approximately 200,000 clones, 80% to 85% seen once. The sequenced material came from PBMCs. All receptors come from a young woman in good health and CMV-seronegative. CDR3s include the opening cysteine and the closing phenylalanine or tryptophan. A D gene is named only where the DNA matches it firmly. Rows may omit the clone size; those that give it use once, few, many or a size class.

v_call: TRBV7-8
j_call: TRBJ2-7
clone_size: .
d_call: .
cdr3_nt: TGTGCCAGCAGACGAGGGCCGTTATACGAGCAGTACTTC
cdr3_aa: CASRRGPLYEQYF

v_call: TRBV29-1
j_call: TRBJ2-5
clone_size: few
d_call: .
cdr3_nt: TGCAGCGTCGCGTCCGCGCAAGAGACCCAGTACTTC
cdr3_aa: CSVASAQETQYF

v_call: TRBV28
j_call: TRBJ2-7
clone_size: many
d_call: TRBD1
cdr3_nt: TGTGCCAGCAGTTCCCCTCGACAGGGGGCCGAGCAGTACTTC
cdr3_aa: CASSSPRQGAEQYF

v_call: TRBV7-2
j_call: TRBJ2-3
clone_size: .
d_call: TRBD1
cdr3_nt: TGTGCCAGCAGCTCCCGGACAGGGAGCACAGATACGCAGTATTTT
cdr3_aa: CASSSRTGSTDTQYF

v_call: TRBV7-9
j_call: TRBJ1-4
clone_size: .
d_call: TRBD1
cdr3_nt: TGTGCCAGCAGCTTCGACAGGGTTGCTGAAAAACTGTTTTTT
cdr3_aa: CASSFDRVAEKLFF

v_call: TRBV28
j_call: TRBJ2-7
clone_size: .
d_call: TRBD1
cdr3_nt: TGTGCCAGCAGCTCGGGGGACAGGGGAGTCCGCGAGCAGTACTTC
cdr3_aa: CASSSGDRGVREQYF

v_call: TRBV7-8
j_call: TRBJ1-1
clone_size: .
d_call: .
cdr3_nt: TGTGCCAGCCTAGGGCAGGGAATAAACACTGAAGCTTTCTTT
cdr3_aa: CASLGQGINTEAFF

v_call: TRBV12-5
j_call: TRBJ2-2
clone_size: .
d_call: .
cdr3_nt: TGTGCTAGTGGTTTGTGGGGCCAAAGGTTAACCGGGGAGCTGTTTTTT
cdr3_aa: CASGLWGQRLTGELFF

v_call: TRBV7-9
j_call: TRBJ1-6
clone_size: few
d_call: TRBD1
cdr3_nt: TGTGCCAGCAGCTCCGGGACAGAATGGACTTCACCCCTCCACTTT
cdr3_aa: CASSSGTEWTSPLHF

v_call: TRBV7-8
j_call: TRBJ1-2
clone_size: .
d_call: .
cdr3_nt: TGTGCCAGCAGCTTAGGGGACACGGCTTTTAACTATGGCTACACCTTC
cdr3_aa: CASSLGDTAFNYGYTF

v_call: TRBV4-2
j_call: TRBJ1-3
clone_size: .
d_call: .
cdr3_nt: TGTGCCAGCAGCCAAGAGGGGAGGAACTCTGGAAACACCATATATTTT
cdr3_aa: CASSQEGRNSGNTIYF

v_call: TRBV7-2
j_call: TRBJ2-3
clone_size: .
d_call: TRBD2
cdr3_nt: TGTGCCAGCAGCTTAGCTGGACTAGCGGGGGGCCTACTCGGCACAGATACGCAGTATTTT
cdr3_aa: CASSLAGLAGGLLGTDTQYF

v_call: TRBV9
j_call: TRBJ1-4
clone_size: .
d_call: .
cdr3_nt: TGTGCCAGCAGCGTCGACAGCTATAATGAAAAACTGTTTTTT
cdr3_aa: CASSVDSYNEKLFF

v_call: TRBV4-1
j_call: TRBJ1-2
clone_size: .
d_call: .
cdr3_nt: TGCGCCAGCAGCCAACGAGGGGGCTATGGCTACACCTTC
cdr3_aa: CASSQRGGYGYTF

v_call: TRBV7-9
j_call: TRBJ1-2
clone_size: .
d_call: TRBD1
cdr3_nt: TGTGCCAGCAGCTTAGAAGTGACAGGGGGCTATGGCTACACCTTC
cdr3_aa: CASSLEVTGGYGYTF

v_call: TRBV6-5
j_call: TRBJ1-1
clone_size: .
d_call: TRBD1
cdr3_nt: TGTGCCAGCAGCTTATCAGGGGGGACTGAAGCTTTCTTT
cdr3_aa: CASSLSGGTEAFF

v_call: TRBV6-1
j_call: TRBJ2-7
clone_size: .
d_call: .
cdr3_nt: TGTGCCAGCAGTGAAGCGGGCGGGGGCGCGGTTTACGAGCAGTACTTC
cdr3_aa: CASSEAGGGAVYEQYF

v_call: TRBV5-1
j_call: TRBJ1-2
clone_size: .
d_call: TRBD1
cdr3_nt: TGCGCCAGCAGCTTCGGGACAGGGGGCGCTGACTATGGCTACACCTTC
cdr3_aa: CASSFGTGGADYGYTF

v_call: TRBV10-3
j_call: TRBJ2-1
clone_size: .
d_call: TRBD1
cdr3_nt: TGTGCCATCAGAGGGACAGGGGGCTACAATGAGCAGTTCTTC
cdr3_aa: CAIRGTGGYNEQFF

v_call: TRBV9
j_call: TRBJ2-7
clone_size: .
d_call: .
cdr3_nt: TGTGCCAGCAGCGGCGGGACAGCCTCCCTGAGGGAGCAGTACTTC
cdr3_aa: CASSGGTASLREQYF

v_call: TRBV2
j_call: TRBJ2-1
clone_size: .
d_call: .
cdr3_nt: TGTGCCAGCAGTGAATTATGGGAGCCCAGCGAGCCTGAGCAGTTCTTC
cdr3_aa: CASSELWEPSEPEQFF

v_call: TRBV6-5
j_call: TRBJ2-1
clone_size: .
d_call: TRBD2
cdr3_nt: TGTGCCAGCAGTTCCACAGGGGCGGGAGGGTCTCACGAGCAGTTCTTC
cdr3_aa: CASSSTGAGGSHEQFF

v_call: TRBV30
j_call: TRBJ2-1
clone_size: .
d_call: TRBD2
cdr3_nt: TGTGCCTGGACACTAGCGAGAGAGCAGTTCTTC
cdr3_aa: CAWTLAREQFF

v_call: TRBV28
j_call: TRBJ2-7
clone_size: .
d_call: TRBD1
cdr3_nt: TGTGCCAGCGGAACCTCGGGACAGGGGGCATCTTGGTACTTC
cdr3_aa: CASGTSGQGASWYF

v_call: TRBV7-9
j_call: TRBJ2-1
clone_size: .
d_call: TRBD2
cdr3_nt: TGTGCCAGCCGCCCTAGCGGGGGGGCTGAGCAGTTCTTC
cdr3_aa: CASRPSGGAEQFF

v_call: TRBV6-5
j_call: TRBJ2-7
clone_size: .
d_call: .
cdr3_nt: TGTGCCAGCAGTTGGGCCCGCTACGAGCAGTACTTC
cdr3_aa: CASSWARYEQYF

v_call: TRBV5-1
j_call: TRBJ1-6
clone_size: few
d_call: TRBD1
cdr3_nt: TGCGCCAGCAGCTCCGGGGACAGGGACTTCTCACCCCTCCACTTT
cdr3_aa: CASSSGDRDFSPLHF

v_call: TRBV2
j_call: TRBJ1-5
clone_size: .
d_call: .
cdr3_nt: TGTGCCAGCAGCCCTGAGAGTCGCAATCAGCCCCAGCATTTT
cdr3_aa: CASSPESRNQPQHF

v_call: TRBV9
j_call: TRBJ2-3
clone_size: few
d_call: TRBD2
cdr3_nt: TGTGCCAGCAGCCCTCGTGGTGGGGGGGTAGATACGCAGTATTTT
cdr3_aa: CASSPRGGGVDTQYF

v_call: TRBV21-1
j_call: TRBJ1-1
clone_size: .
d_call: .
cdr3_nt: TGTGCCAGCGAGTGGAGAACTGAAGCTTTCTTT
cdr3_aa: CASEWRTEAFF

v_call: TRBV18
j_call: TRBJ1-1
clone_size: .
d_call: .
cdr3_nt: TGTGCCAGCTCACCCAGACAGACACAGATGAACACTGAAGCTTTCTTT
cdr3_aa: CASSPRQTQMNTEAFF

v_call: TRBV30
j_call: TRBJ1-1
clone_size: .
d_call: TRBD1
cdr3_nt: TGTGCCTCTCTCAGGGACAGGGTTAACACTGAAGCTTTCTTT
cdr3_aa: CASLRDRVNTEAFF

v_call: TRBV19
j_call: TRBJ2-3
clone_size: .
d_call: .
cdr3_nt: TGTGCCAGTAGTATTGCCCCAGCGGGCAAGACTAGCACAGATACGCAGTATTTT
cdr3_aa: CASSIAPAGKTSTDTQYF

v_call: TRBV30
j_call: TRBJ2-7
clone_size: .
d_call: .
cdr3_nt: TGTGCCTGGACGGAGGGTGGGGCAGGGGGGTCCTACGAGCAGTACTTC
cdr3_aa: CAWTEGGAGGSYEQYF

v_call: TRBV11-1
j_call: TRBJ2-7
clone_size: .
d_call: TRBD1
cdr3_nt: TGTGCCAGCAGTTCTCTCCCGGGACAGGGCACCTACGAGCAGTACTTC
cdr3_aa: CASSSLPGQGTYEQYF

v_call: TRBV5-1
j_call: TRBJ1-4
clone_size: .
d_call: TRBD1
cdr3_nt: TGCGCCAGCAGCGTTAACAGGGGATCTAATGAAAAACTGTTTTTT
cdr3_aa: CASSVNRGSNEKLFF

v_call: TRBV5-6
j_call: TRBJ1-5
clone_size: .
d_call: .
cdr3_nt: TGTGCCAGCAGCTTGGGAGGGGGAACTAATCAGCCCCAGCATTTT
cdr3_aa: CASSLGGGTNQPQHF

v_call: TRBV29-1
j_call: TRBJ2-5
clone_size: .
d_call: .
cdr3_nt: TGCAGCGTTGTGGGGGCTCAGACCCAGTACTTC
cdr3_aa: CSVVGAQTQYF

v_call: TRBV19
j_call: TRBJ2-2
clone_size: few
d_call: .
cdr3_nt: TGTGCCAGTTCCCGAGAGGGCGCTCCCGGGGAGCTGTTTTTT
cdr3_aa: CASSREGAPGELFF

v_call: TRBV7-2
j_call: TRBJ2-7
clone_size: few
d_call: TRBD2
cdr3_nt: TGTGCCAGCAGCTTAAATCCGGGACTAGCGTACGAGCAGTACTTC
cdr3_aa: CASSLNPGLAYEQYF

v_call: TRBV4-1
j_call: TRBJ2-7
clone_size: .
d_call: .
cdr3_nt: TGCGCCAGCAGCCGGAGGGAGCGGGCGGATAGCTCCTACGAGCAGTACTTC
cdr3_aa: CASSRRERADSSYEQYF

v_call: TRBV19
j_call: TRBJ2-2
clone_size: .
d_call: .
cdr3_nt: TGTGCCAGTAGTCCGGAGACTACAATCTCCGGGGAGCTGTTTTTT
cdr3_aa: CASSPETTISGELFF

v_call: TRBV6-1
j_call: TRBJ2-5
clone_size: .
d_call: .
cdr3_nt: TGTGCCAGCAGCGGTGCGGCGGCCCAAGAGACCCAGTACTTC
cdr3_aa: CASSGAAAQETQYF

v_call: TRBV27
j_call: TRBJ2-7
clone_size: once
d_call: .
cdr3_nt: TGTGCCAGCAGTTTCGGCGGGTCCCCGGGTTCCTACGAGCAGTACTTC
cdr3_aa: CASSFGGSPGSYEQYF

v_call: TRBV2
j_call: TRBJ1-4
clone_size: .
d_call: TRBD1
cdr3_nt: TGTGCCAGCATAAAGGGACAGGGGGCGCCGTCAAGGAATGAAAAACTGTTTTTT
cdr3_aa: CASIKGQGAPSRNEKLFF

v_call: TRBV5-1
j_call: TRBJ2-3
clone_size: .
d_call: TRBD1
cdr3_nt: TGCGCCAGCAGCTTGGGGGTTGGACAGGAGAACACAGATACGCAGTATTTT
cdr3_aa: CASSLGVGQENTDTQYF

v_call: TRBV30
j_call: TRBJ1-5
clone_size: .
d_call: .
cdr3_nt: TGTGCCTGGAGTGTAGGGGGGGGCAATCAGCCCCAGCATTTT
cdr3_aa: CAWSVGGGNQPQHF

v_call: TRBV6-5
j_call: TRBJ2-2
clone_size: .
d_call: TRBD1
cdr3_nt: TGTGCCAGCAATGGACAGGGGTACGGGGAGCTGTTTTTT
cdr3_aa: CASNGQGYGELFF

v_call: TRBV27
j_call: TRBJ1-3
clone_size: .
d_call: TRBD1
cdr3_nt: TGTGCCATCGTCGAACAGGACAGGGGTGCAAACACCATATATTTT
cdr3_aa: CAIVEQDRGANTIYF

v_call: TRBV18
j_call: TRBJ2-3
clone_size: once
d_call: TRBD1
cdr3_nt: TGTGCCAGCTCACCGGCCGGGACAGGGTCAGATACGCAGTATTTT
cdr3_aa: CASSPAGTGSDTQYF